This TCR beta chain was sequenced during a study of radiation and T cells in renal cell carcinoma. Measured with immunoSEQ multiplex PCR; TCRdb has only the in-frame clones, and not every one. The sample shows about 78,000 clones, 80% to 90% of them seen only once. With respect to this clone: Its antigen is unknown.

Study-level points and caveats: From baseline, blood top tumor clonotypes peaked at 2 weeks post-radiation.

Time point of the sample: blood 4 weeks post-SBRT, at nephrectomy. Treatment denoted: 15 Gy SBRT to primary tumor, nephrectomy 4 weeks later. Blood was sampled at baseline, 2 weeks and 4 weeks after SBRT. This renal cell carcinoma was of the clear cell type. CDR3 length equals 15 residues. The V gene's germline CDR1 is SGHNT and CDR2 YYREEE (reference sequence). V shed 6 bases and J 2 bases; nucleotides not matched to a gene: 8. The chain has TRBV5-4 and TRBJ2-5; 9 nucleotides align to TRBD2. The material was blood, obtained from a patient whose treatment included radiotherapy and nephrectomy. This receptor was taken from a woman in her 70s with renal cell carcinoma. CDR3 sequence: CASIDGAGGQETQYF. The DNA for the CDR3 is TGTGCCAGCATCGATGGGGCGGGGGGGCAAGAGACCCAGTACTTC.